The T cell receptor (beta chain) described here comes from a study of T cell changes during pregnancy in multiple sclerosis. Profiling relied on immunoSEQ multiplex PCR, and the TCRdb table lists in-frame clones only, not all of them. The repertoire holds about 50,000 clones, about 94% seen once, with nearly 0.4% in the top ten. Germline CDR1 MNHNS, CDR2 SASEGT. The CDR3 has 15 residues. V was trimmed by 5 bases and J by 1 base, leaving 12 bases between them. This receptor was obtained from a female donor with multiple sclerosis, enrolled in a pregnancy study. Sequencing was performed on CD4+ T cells from peripheral blood mononuclear cells, taken after pregnancy. This rearrangement joins TRBV6-1 to TRBJ1-5; possible D gene TRBD1, 6 bases. This CDR3 reads CASSSGTTSNQPQHF. CDR3 coding DNA: TGTGCCAGCAGTTCCGGGACAACGAGCAATCAGCCCCAGCATTTT.